A single sample is the source of the 29 T cell receptor beta chains below, sequenced in a study of blood T cells in healthy people across ages. Then a second PCR, running roughly 7 to 11 cycles, was carried out with a sample-barcoded 5' primer and a J-beta primer mix. From the 5' RACE reads, TCRdb called clonotypes with MiXCR, one entry per CDR3 protein. The table lists about 800,000 distinct CDR3 sequences, roughly 25% of them singletons. The sample also formed part of further work on T cells of mothers and their children.

Specimen: blood. Source of these receptors: a boy younger than 18 in good health.

J is TRBJ2-6 and V is TRBV6-1, with D uncertain. CDR3 length: 16 residues. V lost 3 bases and J lost 0, with 9 bases in between. Per germline, CDR1 MNHNS and CDR2 SASEGT. The CDR3 DNA sequence: TGTGCCAGCAGTGATTATGACGCCTCTGGGGCCAACGTCCTGACTTTC. This gives the protein CASSDYDASGANVLTF.

This clonotype was picked up a small number of times. The rearrangement uses TRBV28 and TRBJ1-2, with 7 nucleotides matching TRBD1. Trimming at V came to 4 bases and at J to 4 bases, leaving 3 bases not matched to a gene. The CDR3 covers 13 residues. Germline V gene data show CDR1 as MDHEN and CDR2 as SYDVKM. The CDR3 DNA is TGTGCCAGCAGTTCGACAGGGAGCTATGGCTACACCTTC. It specifies CASSSTGSYGYTF.

A word on this clonotype: A much larger clone is a single base away; this may be a read error. The chain employs TRBV28 and TRBJ2-5; D is perhaps TRBD2 (6 bases). Per the germline V gene, CDR1 is MDHEN and CDR2 is SYDVKM. The CDR3 covers 18 residues. The CDR3 coding sequence is TGTGCCAGCAGTTTGATGGGCGGGACCGGAGGATTTCAAGAGGCCCAGTACTTC. It translates to CASSLMGGTGGFQEAQYF.

CDR3 residues: CASSGRASGVITDTQYF. In DNA form, the CDR3 reads TGTGCCAGCAGCGGCCGAGCTAGCGGGGTGATCACAGATACGCAGTATTTT. The chain couples TRBV7-2 to TRBJ2-3, with 9 bases fitting TRBD2. Trimming at V came to 5 bases and at J to 2 bases, leaving 11 bases not matched to a gene. This CDR3 region has 17 residues. CDR1 is SGHTA and CDR2 is FQGNSA in the germline V gene. Together with reference TRBV7-2 and TRBJ2-3, the CDR3 gives the full variable domain: GAGVSQSPSNKVTEKGKDVELRCDPISGHTALYWYRQSLGQGLEFLIYFQGNSAPDKSGLPSDRFSAERTGGSVSTLTIQRTQQEDSAVYLCASSGRASGVITDTQYFGPGTRLTVL.

The V call is TRBV2, the J call TRBJ2-1; 10 nucleotides agree with TRBD2. This CDR3 is built from 14 residues. Germline V gene sequence: CDR1 SNHLY, CDR2 FYNNEI. V dropped 4 bases and J dropped 9; count of bases not matched to a gene: 6. The DNA of the CDR3 is TGTGCCAGCAGTGCAGCGGGAGGGCCCTCTGAGCAGTTCTTC. This translates into CASSAAGGPSEQFF.

This clonotype was seen many times. The chain links TRBV6-5 to TRBJ1-1, with 7 bases fitting TRBD1. There are 14 residues in the CDR3. V lost 7 bases, J lost 1 base, and 6 bases stayed unmatched. CDR1 and CDR2 (germline): MNHEY, SVGAGI. CDR3 DNA sequence: TGTGCCAGCACCAAGGACAGGAGGAACACTGAAGCTTTCTTT. It codes for CASTKDRRNTEAFF.

The chain carries TRBV2 and TRBJ2-6; D gene unclear. The V end lost 3 bases, the J end lost 6 bases, and 9 bases lay between the germline ends. The CDR3 runs to 14 residues. Germline CDR1 and CDR2: SNHLY and FYNNEI. The CDR3 DNA reads as TGTGCCAGCAGTGAGTCTGGTTTGGCCAACGTCCTGACTTTC. Protein sequence: CASSESGLANVLTF.

This clonotype appeared a few times. The rearrangement links TRBV28 to TRBJ2-5; D is ambiguous. Matching the DNA end better, TRBJ2-7 makes the J call doubtful. Germline CDR1 MDHEN, CDR2 SYDVKM. The CDR3 has 14 residues. The CDR3 spells CASSPWSVSYEQYF. CDR3 bases: TGTGCCAGCAGTCCTTGGTCGGTCTCCTACGAGCAGTACTTC.

This clonotype was detected a few times. V usage is TRBV7-2 and J usage is TRBJ2-5; the D gene is possibly TRBD2 (6 bases). Germline V lookup: CDR1 SGHTA, CDR2 FQGNSA. There are 14 residues in the CDR3. V was clipped by 5 bases and J by 4 bases, with 14 bases between them. CDR3 in DNA: TGTGCCAGCAGCCTCTCATACGGGGGAGAGACCCAGTACTTC. It specifies CASSLSYGGETQYF.

This clonotype was counted a few times. The chain is built from TRBV4-3 and TRBJ2-1; 10 bases map to TRBD2. V shed 2 bases and J 2 bases; nucleotides not matched to a gene: 12. The germline V gene has CDR1 LGHNA and CDR2 YSLEER. The CDR3 runs to 19 residues. The CDR3 sequence: CASSQREGTSDFAYNEQFF. CDR3 nucleotides: TGCGCCAGCAGCCAAAGGGAGGGGACTAGCGACTTTGCCTACAATGAGCAGTTCTTC.

In its sample, this clonotype was seen a few times. The chain couples TRBV6-5 to TRBJ2-2; 9 nucleotides line up with TRBD1. V lost 4 bases to trimming and J lost 4 bases; unmatched junction nucleotides: 10. The CDR3 has 17 amino acids. Germline V lookup: CDR1 MNHEY, CDR2 SVGAGI. CDR3 sequence: CASSFTQGAGATGELFF. The DNA for the CDR3 is TGTGCCAGCAGTTTCACACAGGGGGCAGGAGCCACCGGGGAGCTGTTTTTT.

CDR3 DNA: TGTGCCAGCAGTTACGTAGGGGGGCGTGCTGAAGCTTTCTTT. Its protein product is CASSYVGGRAEAFF. The chain joins TRBV6-2 or TRBV6-3 to TRBJ1-1, with a possible D match to TRBD1 (6 bases). Germline V gene data show CDR1 as MNHEY and CDR2 as SVGEGT. With 2 bases removed from V and 6 bases from J, the gap between germline ends came to 13 bases. The CDR3 extends over 14 amino acids.

The rearrangement uses TRBV28 and TRBJ2-1; 11 bases agree with TRBD2. Germline V CDR1 and CDR2: MDHEN, SYDVKM. The CDR3 covers 17 residues. Trimming took 3 bases from V and 8 from J; bases not matched to a gene: 12. CDR3 in amino acids: CASSFQALAGGVDEQFF. CDR3 sequence (DNA): TGTGCCAGCAGTTTCCAAGCCCTAGCGGGAGGCGTCGATGAGCAGTTCTTC.

The rearrangement joins TRBV19 to TRBJ2-2; D not certain. The germline CDR1 and CDR2 sequences are LNHDA and SQIVND (reference sequence). V was pared by 1 base and J by 2 bases, with 8 bases between. The CDR3 is 15 residues long. The DNA for the CDR3 is TGTGCCAGTAGTATAGCGGGTGCCAACACCGGGGAGCTGTTTTTT. It specifies CASSIAGANTGELFF.

The rearrangement joins TRBV29-1 to TRBJ1-2, with D perhaps matching TRBD1 (6 bases). This CDR3 has 14 residues. V was trimmed by 7 bases and J by 3 bases, leaving 18 bases between them. Per germline, CDR1 SQVTM and CDR2 ANQGSEA. The chain's CDR3 is CSAPVGALHYGYTF. For the CDR3, the DNA is TGCAGCGCCCCCGTGGGGGCATTACACTATGGCTACACCTTC.

This clonotype occurred a few times. This chain uses TRBV7-2 with TRBJ1-2, with 7 bases that match TRBD1. V trimming: 1 base; J trimming: 6 bases; junction bases outside the gene matches: 5. Germline CDR1 reads SGHTA; CDR2 reads FQGNSA. The length of the CDR3 is 14 residues. The CDR3 loop reads CASSLDRGRDGYTF. For the CDR3, the DNA is TGTGCCAGCAGCTTAGACAGGGGACGCGATGGCTACACCTTC.

This clonotype was detected only a few times. V usage is TRBV7-9 and J usage is TRBJ2-7; TRBD1 is a possible D gene (5 bases). The CDR3 contains 13 residues. Germline loops: CDR1 SEHNR, CDR2 FQNEAQ (reference sequence). Trimming shortened V by 10 bases and J by 2 bases, and 15 bases separated the two germline ends. Here the CDR3 reads CATHDSLPYEQYF. For the CDR3, the DNA is TGTGCCACCCACGACAGTCTCCCCTACGAGCAGTACTTC. The full variable domain, its missing parts supplied by reference TRBV7-9 and TRBJ2-7, is DTGVSQNPRHKITKRGQNVTFRCDPISEHNRLYWYRQTLGQGPEFLTYFQNEAQLEKSRLLSDRFSAERPKGSFSTLEIQRTEQGDSAMYLCATHDSLPYEQYFGPGTRLTVT.

The V call is TRBV20-1, the J call TRBJ2-7; TRBD1 matches at 7 bases. From germline, CDR1 is DFQATT and CDR2 SNEGSKA (reference sequence). This CDR3 spans 15 amino acids. After removal of 6 bases from V and 1 base from J, the junction contained 12 bases not matched to a gene. The CDR3 reads CSAHSGQRLSYEQYF. In nucleotides, the CDR3 is TGCAGTGCCCACTCGGGACAGCGGCTATCCTACGAGCAGTACTTC.

In this sample, this clonotype turned up many times. The chain links TRBV14 to TRBJ2-5; 13 bases fit TRBD2. V lost 1 base, J lost 5 bases, and 16 bases stayed unmatched. The CDR3 covers 20 residues. Germline V lookup: CDR1 SGHDN, CDR2 FVKESK. The CDR3 here is CASSQGRGTSGILAGETQYF. The CDR3 coding sequence is TGTGCCAGCAGCCAAGGACGAGGGACTAGCGGGATCCTCGCCGGGGAGACCCAGTACTTC.

The rearrangement links TRBV29-1 to TRBJ2-1; no reliable D call. The germline CDR1 and CDR2 sequences are SQVTM and ANQGSEA. V lost 0 bases and J lost 3, with 6 bases in between. The CDR3 length is 13 residues. Here the CDR3 reads CSVEESFYNEQFF. The CDR3 DNA reads as TGCAGCGTTGAAGAGTCTTTCTACAATGAGCAGTTCTTC.

The V gene is TRBV15, the J gene TRBJ2-6; D possibly matches TRBD1 or TRBD2 (5 bases each). This CDR3 is 17 amino acids long. Between the trimmed V and J ends, which lost 2 bases and 0 bases, there was a span of 11 bases. Germline V CDR1 and CDR2: LNHNV, YYDKDF (reference sequence). CDR3 DNA: TGTGCCACCAGCAGATCCCTGGGGGACTCTGGGGCCAACGTCCTGACTTTC. Encoded protein: CATSRSLGDSGANVLTF.

The chain uses TRBV25-1 and TRBJ2-2; 14 nucleotides match TRBD2. V shed 10 bases, J shed 6 bases, and the junction held 16 bases outside the gene matches. The CDR3 extends over 18 amino acids. Germline lookup yields CDR1 MGHDK and CDR2 SYGVNS. The CDR3 protein is CATKGLAGGNLFPGELFF. CDR3 coding DNA: TGTGCCACCAAAGGACTAGCGGGGGGCAACCTTTTCCCCGGGGAGCTGTTTTTT.

The chain joins TRBV18 to TRBJ2-1, with D perhaps TRBD1 (6 bases). The V end lost 3 bases, the J end lost 0 bases, and 12 bases lay between the germline ends. The CDR3 is made up of 16 amino acids. Per germline, CDR1 KGHSH and CDR2 LQKENI. CDR3 sequence reads: CASSPFDRSSYNEQFF. The CDR3 bases are TGTGCCAGCTCACCCTTTGACAGGAGCTCCTACAATGAGCAGTTCTTC.

Many counts were recorded for this clonotype. The genes are TRBV28 and TRBJ2-7; 8 bases map to TRBD2. The V segment lost 2 bases and the J segment 3 bases; nucleotides outside the gene matches: 3. Germline V CDR1 and CDR2: MDHEN, SYDVKM. The CDR3 runs to 14 residues. CDR3 in DNA: TGTGCCAGCAGTTTAACCGGGACTAGCTACGAGCAGTACTTC. Amino acid sequence: CASSLTGTSYEQYF.

In the case of this clonotype: A junction boundary mismatches the germline segment, possibly from a read error. The chain joins TRBV4-3 to TRBJ2-5; 9 nucleotides agree with TRBD2. Germline V gene lookup returns CDR1 LGHNA and CDR2 YSLEER. The CDR3 sequence is 16 residues long. This CDR3 reads CASGQDWGLAEETQYF. The DNA of the CDR3 is TGCGCCAGCGGCCAAGATTGGGGACTAGCAGAAGAGACCCAGTACTTC.

The J gene is TRBJ2-4, the V gene TRBV10-2; 8 bases map to TRBD2. Germline CDR1 is WSHSY and CDR2 is SAAADI. V was clipped by 5 bases and J by 7 bases; unmatched bases: 4. The CDR3 totals 13 residues. The CDR3 sequence is CASSWREVNIQYF. DNA for the CDR3: TGCGCCAGCAGTTGGCGGGAGGTGAACATTCAGTACTTC.

The rearrangement uses TRBV29-1 and TRBJ2-1; 9 nucleotides align to TRBD2. Germline V lookup: CDR1 SQVTM, CDR2 ANQGSEA. There are 13 residues in the CDR3. J gave up 8 bases and V 6 bases, and 8 bases lay outside the gene matches. The CDR3 DNA reads TGCAGCGTACGCGGGAGGGCCTTGGATGAGCAGTTCTTC. Residues: CSVRGRALDEQFF.

Only a few counts were recorded for this clonotype. The CDR3: CASISTGTYEQYF. CDR3 in DNA: TGTGCCAGCATTTCGACGGGAACCTACGAGCAGTACTTC. The genes are TRBV28 and TRBJ2-1, with D possibly matching TRBD2 (5 bases). The J call is uncertain, as TRBJ2-7 better fits the DNA end. The germline gives CDR1 MDHEN, CDR2 SYDVKM. The CDR3 covers 13 residues.

The V gene is TRBV4-2, the J gene TRBJ1-1, with no clear D. V was cut by 3 bases and J by 2 bases, with 13 bases left in between. This CDR3 comprises 15 residues. The V gene's germline CDR1 is LGHNA and CDR2 YNFKEQ. The CDR3 reads CASSQPRTENTEAFF. In DNA, the CDR3 is TGTGCCAGCAGCCAGCCAAGGACTGAAAACACTGAAGCTTTCTTT.